These 26 T cell receptor beta chains came from one sample sequenced in a study of T cell responses to AZD1222 COVID-19 vaccine. Clones were read by immunoSEQ multiplex PCR, and TCRdb kept only the in-frame ones, dropping some. The sample includes about 120,000 clones, 70% to 90% of them seen just once. The sequencing here drew on peripheral blood, taken on day 0 of AZD1222 vaccination. The receptor source for this set is an adult in good health.

The chain combines TRBV7-2 with TRBJ2-7; the D gene is possibly TRBD1 (6 bases). V was clipped by 3 bases and J by 5 bases, with 14 bases between them. Per germline, CDR1 SGHTA and CDR2 FQGNSA. CDR3 length equals 14 residues. This CDR3 reads CASSFDRTSDEQYF. The CDR3, as DNA: TGTGCCAGCAGCTTTGACAGGACCAGTGACGAGCAGTACTTC.

This chain links TRBV5-6 with TRBJ2-6; D call uncertain. CDR1 SGHDT and CDR2 YYEEEE come from the germline V gene. The V gene lost 0 bases and the J gene lost 0 bases, with 4 bases spanning the gap. The CDR3 is made up of 15 amino acids. The CDR3 region has the DNA TGTGCCAGCAGCTTGGGTGACTCTGGGGCCAACGTCCTGACTTTC. As protein: CASSLGDSGANVLTF. Complete variable domain (other parts from reference TRBV5-6 and TRBJ2-6): DAGVTQSPTHLIKTRGQQVTLRCSPKSGHDTVSWYQQALGQGPQFIFQYYEEEERQRGNFPDRFSGHQFPNYSSELNVNALLLGDSALYLCASSLGDSGANVLTFGAGSRLTVL.

V and J are TRBV7-8 and TRBJ2-2, with TRBD2 identical over 9 bases. The CDR3 has 15 residues. Germline V gene sequence: CDR1 SGHVS, CDR2 FQNEAQ. The trim removed 3 bases at V and 5 bases at J, leaving 4 bases unmatched. CDR3 nucleotides: TGTGCCAGCAGCTTTGCTAGCGGGAAAACCGGGGAGCTGTTTTTT. Translation: CASSFASGKTGELFF. The full variable domain, with the rest looked up from reference TRBV7-8 and TRBJ2-2, is GAGVSQSPRYKVAKRGQDVALRCDPISGHVSLFWYQQALGQGPEFLTYFQNEAQLDKSGLPSDRFFAERPEGSVSTLKIQRTQQEDSAVYLCASSFASGKTGELFFGEGSRLTVL.

The V gene is TRBV4-1, the J gene TRBJ2-7; D is possibly TRBD1 or TRBD2 (5 bases each). Trimming shortened V by 4 bases and J by 2 bases, and 18 bases separated the two germline ends. Germline V gene lookup returns CDR1 MGHRA and CDR2 YSYEKL. This CDR3 region has 16 residues. The CDR3 DNA is TGCGCCAGCAGCCCCCGCGGCTCGGGGCGCACCTACGAGCAGTACTTC. Its translation: CASSPRGSGRTYEQYF.

The chain is built from TRBV5-4 and TRBJ2-6; 7 bases line up with TRBD1. This CDR3 comprises 17 residues. The germline V gene has CDR1 SGHNT and CDR2 YYREEE (reference sequence). The V segment lost 4 bases and the J segment 0 bases; nucleotides outside the gene matches: 7. The CDR3 nucleotides are TGTGCCAGCAGCCGGGACAGCGTATCCTCTGGGGCCAACGTCCTGACTTTC. Translating it yields CASSRDSVSSGANVLTF.

The chain recombines TRBV13 with TRBJ1-2, with a tentative D call TRBD1 (5 bases). The CDR3 is 17 amino acids. The V end was cut by 7 bases, the J end by 1 base, with 22 bases between. In germline, CDR1 is PRHDT, CDR2 FYEKMQ (reference sequence). CDR3 nucleotide sequence: TGTGCCAGCACCCCTCCAAGGACCCCGGACAATAACTATGGCTACACCTTC. This translates into CASTPPRTPDNNYGYTF.

V gene TRBV12-3 or TRBV12-4 combines with J gene TRBJ1-4, with D possibly being TRBD1 (5 bases). V was pared by 4 bases and J by 8 bases, with 11 bases between. The CDR3 is 13 residues long. CDR3 in DNA: TGTGCCAGCAGTTGGGGGGGAGGGGAAAAACTGTTTTTT. This translates into CASSWGGGEKLFF.

The chain has TRBV7-9 and TRBJ1-1; D is unclear. This CDR3 has 13 residues. The V and J ends lost 2 bases and 2 bases respectively, with 6 bases between them. Per the germline V gene, CDR1 is SEHNR and CDR2 is FQNEAQ (reference sequence). The CDR3 is CASSLSVNTEAFF. As DNA, the CDR3 is TGTGCCAGCAGCTTATCGGTTAACACTGAAGCTTTCTTT. Filled out from reference TRBV7-9 and TRBJ1-1, the complete variable domain reads DTGVSQNPRHKITKRGQNVTFRCDPISEHNRLYWYRQTLGQGPEFLTYFQNEAQLEKSRLLSDRFSAERPKGSFSTLEIQRTEQGDSAMYLCASSLSVNTEAFFGQGTRLTVV.

V gene TRBV27 combines with J gene TRBJ1-4; 8 bases agree with TRBD1. Germline V CDR1 and CDR2: MNHEY, SMNVEV (reference sequence). The J segment lost 8 bases and the V segment lost 10 bases, leaving 21 bases of the junction unmatched. The CDR3 spans 17 residues. The CDR3 sequence: CATSHRAGGYSREKLFF. CDR3 bases: TGTGCCACCAGCCATAGGGCAGGGGGCTATTCGAGGGAAAAACTGTTTTTT. Full variable domain (missing parts from reference TRBV27 and TRBJ1-4): EAQVTQNPRYLITVTGKKLTVTCSQNMNHEYMSWYRQDPGLGLRQIYYSMNVEVTDKGDVPEGYKVSRKEKRNFPLILESPSPNQTSLYFCATSHRAGGYSREKLFFGSGTQLSVL.

The chain uses TRBV15 and TRBJ1-4; D not resolved. The V and J ends lost 0 bases and 8 bases respectively, with 13 bases between them. The CDR3 is 15 residues long. Germline V CDR1 and CDR2: LNHNV, YYDKDF (reference sequence). The CDR3 reads CATSRDWGVGEKLFF. DNA for the CDR3: TGTGCCACCAGCAGAGATTGGGGAGTGGGCGAAAAACTGTTTTTT.

The chain joins TRBV19 to TRBJ1-2, with TRBD1 as a possible D gene (5 bases). CDR3 size: 13 residues. V lost 1 base to trimming and J lost 5 bases, with 8 bases between them. CDR1 LNHDA and CDR2 SQIVND come from the germline V gene (reference sequence). The CDR3 spells CASSIGTQYGYTF. CDR3 DNA sequence: TGTGCCAGTAGTATAGGGACACAGTATGGCTACACCTTC. The variable domain in full, with the rest retrieved from reference TRBV19 and TRBJ1-2, is DGGITQSPKYLFRKEGQNVTLSCEQNLNHDAMYWYRQDPGQGLRLIYYSQIVNDFQKGDIAEGYSVSREKKESFPLTVTSAQKNPTAFYLCASSIGTQYGYTFGSGTRLTVV.

The chain has TRBV28 and TRBJ2-3, with D unclear. There are 12 residues in the CDR3. Trimming stripped 7 bases from V and 9 bases from J, with 14 bases between. Germline V lookup: CDR1 MDHEN, CDR2 SYDVKM. The CDR3 is CASTTSTSTQYF. The CDR3 nucleotides read TGTGCCAGCACCACCTCGACCTCGACGCAGTATTTT. The whole variable domain, remainder taken from reference TRBV28 and TRBJ2-3, is DVKVTQSSRYLVKRTGEKVFLECVQDMDHENMFWYRQDPGLGLRLIYFSYDVKMKEKGDIPEGYSVSREKKERFSLILESASTNQTSMYLCASTTSTSTQYFGPGTRLTVL.

This chain connects TRBV3-1 (or the pseudogene TRBV3-2) to TRBJ1-4; D gene uncertain. CDR1 and CDR2 from the germline V gene are LGHDT and YNNKEL (reference sequence). V was cut by 1 base and J by 12 bases, with 6 bases left in between. CDR3 length: 11 amino acids. CDR3: CASSQVSELFF. As DNA, the CDR3 is TGTGCCAGCAGCCAAGTGTCTGAACTGTTTTTT.

This rearrangement joins TRBV5-1 to TRBJ2-5, with 13 nucleotides matching TRBD2. V trimming: 4 bases; J trimming: 1 base; junction bases outside the gene matches: 4. This CDR3 is 16 amino acids long. Germline-derived CDR1 and CDR2 are SGHRS and YFSETQ. The DNA for the CDR3 is TGCGCCAGCAGCCCGGGACTAGCGGGGACCCAAGAGACCCAGTACTTC. This codes for CASSPGLAGTQETQYF.

The chain uses TRBV5-1 and TRBJ2-1; no clear D. Germline CDR1 and CDR2: SGHRS and YFSETQ. CDR3 length: 13 residues. Trimming took 5 bases from V and 9 from J, leaving 15 bases between them. CDR3 in DNA: TGCGCCAGCAGTCGTGACGGATCCGGTGAGCAGTTCTTC. It specifies CASSRDGSGEQFF. Looking up the rest from reference TRBV5-1 and TRBJ2-1 gives the full variable domain: KAGVTQTPRYLIKTRGQQVTLSCSPISGHRSVSWYQQTPGQGLQFLFEYFSETQRNKGNFPGRFSGRQFSNSRSEMNVSTLELGDSALYLCASSRDGSGEQFFGPGTRLTVL.

This clone was recorded once. The chain carries TRBV5-1 and TRBJ1-2; D unresolved. The CDR3 is made up of 15 amino acids. From germline, CDR1 is SGHRS and CDR2 YFSETQ. The germline V and J ends were trimmed by 7 bases and 0 bases, with 16 bases remaining between them. The CDR3 bases are TGCGCCAGCTTCGGGGTCCCAACTTCTAACTATGGCTACACCTTC. It encodes CASFGVPTSNYGYTF.

This chain links TRBV25-1 with TRBJ1-6; the D gene is possibly TRBD1 (5 bases). The CDR3 runs to 13 residues. The V gene's germline CDR1 is MGHDK and CDR2 SYGVNS. Trimming pared 5 bases from V and 9 bases from J, leaving 11 bases between. The CDR3 sequence: CASSQGSFSPLHF. DNA of the CDR3: TGTGCCAGCAGTCAGGGAAGTTTTTCACCCCTCCACTTT.

J is TRBJ2-1 and V is TRBV6-4, with 7 bases matching TRBD2. The V gene's germline CDR1 is MRHNA and CDR2 SNTAGT. The CDR3 loop spans 14 amino acids. J was trimmed by 6 bases and V by 3 bases; bases with no gene match: 5. DNA for the CDR3: TGTGCCAGCAGTGATCGGCCGGGGGGCAATGAGCAGTTCTTC. Translated, it gives CASSDRPGGNEQFF.

V is TRBV7-2 and J is TRBJ2-5; 10 bases align to TRBD2. This CDR3 has 16 amino acids. The germline CDR1 and CDR2 sequences are SGHTA and FQGNSA. V was clipped by 5 bases and J by 3 bases; unmatched bases: 9. Written as DNA, the CDR3 is TGTGCCAGCAGCGTATTAGCGGGGGGTAACAAAGAGACCCAGTACTTC. This gives the protein CASSVLAGGNKETQYF.

The genes are TRBV12-3 or TRBV12-4 and TRBJ2-2; D perhaps matches TRBD2 (5 bases). V dropped 3 bases and J dropped 7 bases, with 9 bases sitting between them. The CDR3 length is 13 residues. CDR3 region: CASSLGEGGELFF. DNA of the CDR3: TGTGCCAGCAGTTTGGGCGAGGGCGGGGAGCTGTTTTTT.

The chain links TRBV5-5 to TRBJ2-7; TRBD1 matches at 8 bases. Germline V gene data show CDR1 as SGHKS and CDR2 as YYEKEE (reference sequence). V shed 4 bases and J 2 bases; nucleotides not matched to a gene: 8. The CDR3 sequence is 15 residues long. The CDR3 DNA is TGTGCCAGCAGCGGAGGCGGGACAGGCGCCTACGAGCAGTACTTC. Translating it yields CASSGGGTGAYEQYF. The whole variable domain, filled in from reference TRBV5-5 and TRBJ2-7, reads DAGVTQSPTHLIKTRGQQVTLRCSPISGHKSVSWYQQVLGQGPQFIFQYYEKEERGRGNFPDRFSARQFPNYSSELNVNALLLGDSALYLCASSGGGTGAYEQYFGPGTRLTVT.

The V call is TRBV27, the J call TRBJ2-1; 7 bases are a match to TRBD2. The CDR3 extends over 14 amino acids. CDR1 is MNHEY, CDR2 SMNVEV, per germline (reference sequence). V lost 8 bases to trimming and J lost 6 bases; unmatched junction nucleotides: 10. As DNA, the CDR3 is TGTGCCAGCTCCACCTGGGGGGGTTTCAATGAGCAGTTCTTC. It yields the protein CASSTWGGFNEQFF.

V usage is TRBV19 and J usage is TRBJ2-3; 8 bases match TRBD1. CDR3 size: 16 residues. V shed 6 bases and J 1 base; nucleotides not matched to a gene: 9. Germline CDR1 LNHDA, CDR2 SQIVND (reference sequence). The CDR3: CASRIPTGEGTDTQYF. The CDR3 bases are TGTGCCAGTAGAATACCGACAGGGGAGGGCACAGATACGCAGTATTTT.

The V gene is TRBV6-5, the J gene TRBJ2-3, with D perhaps TRBD2 (5 bases). The CDR3 contains 15 residues. Germline V gene data show CDR1 as MNHEY and CDR2 as SVGAGI. With 3 bases removed from V and 3 bases from J, the gap between germline ends came to 13 bases. CDR3 nucleotides: TGTGCCAGCAGTTATCCCCGGGGTGCTACAGATACGCAGTATTTT. Translating it yields CASSYPRGATDTQYF.

V is TRBV5-1 and J is TRBJ2-5; 8 bases line up with TRBD2. The CDR3 covers 14 residues. Per germline, CDR1 SGHRS and CDR2 YFSETQ. J lost 4 bases, V lost 2 bases, and 4 bases had no gene match. Here the CDR3 DNA reads TGCGCCAGCAGCTTTTCGGGAGGGCGAGAGACCCAGTACTTC. Amino acids: CASSFSGGRETQYF.

The J gene is TRBJ2-7, the V gene TRBV30; possible D gene TRBD1, 6 bases. Germline V gene sequence: CDR1 GTSNPN, CDR2 SVGIG (reference sequence). V lost 0 bases and J 4 bases, leaving 13 bases between the germline ends. The CDR3 spans 14 residues. CDR3 in amino acids: CAWSVGQGWYEQYF. In DNA form, the CDR3 reads TGTGCCTGGAGTGTTGGGCAGGGGTGGTACGAGCAGTACTTC. Full variable domain (outside the CDR3, taken from reference TRBV30 and TRBJ2-7): SQTIHQWPATLVQPVGSPLSLECTVEGTSNPNLYWYRQAAGRGLQLLFYSVGIGQISSEVPQNLSASRPQDRQFILSSKKLLLSDSGFYLCAWSVGQGWYEQYFGPGTRLTVT.